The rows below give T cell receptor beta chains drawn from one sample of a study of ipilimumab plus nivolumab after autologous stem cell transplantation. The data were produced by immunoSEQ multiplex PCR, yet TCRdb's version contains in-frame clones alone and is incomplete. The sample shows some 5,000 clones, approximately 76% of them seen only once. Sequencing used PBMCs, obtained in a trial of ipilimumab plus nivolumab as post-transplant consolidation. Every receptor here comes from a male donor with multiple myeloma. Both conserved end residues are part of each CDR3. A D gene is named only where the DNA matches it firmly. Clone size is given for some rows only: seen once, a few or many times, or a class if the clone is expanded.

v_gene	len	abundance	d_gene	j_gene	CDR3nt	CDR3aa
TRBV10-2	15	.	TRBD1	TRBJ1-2	TGCGCCAGCAGGCCGGGACAGGGGGGATCCGGAGGCTACACCTTC	CASRPGQGGSGGYTF
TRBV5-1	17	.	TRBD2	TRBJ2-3	TGCGCCAGCAGCTTGTCACGAACTAGCGGGGGGGAAGATACGCAGTATTTT	CASSLSRTSGGEDTQYF
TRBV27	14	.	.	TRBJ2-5	TGTGCCAGCAGTCCTTTATGGGGGCAAGAGACCCAGTACTTC	CASSPLWGQETQYF
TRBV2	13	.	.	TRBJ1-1	TGTGCCAGCAGTGAGGGGATAACCCCTGAAGCTTTCTTT	CASSEGITPEAFF
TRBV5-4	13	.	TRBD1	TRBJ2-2	TGTGCCAGATCAACAGGGGTCACCGGGGAGCCGTTTTTT	CARSTGVTGEPFF
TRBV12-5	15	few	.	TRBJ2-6	TGTGCTAGTGGTTTGGGGGGGGCTGGGGCCAACGTCCTGACTTTC	CASGLGGAGANVLTF
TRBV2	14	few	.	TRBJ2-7	TGTGCCAGCAGTGAAGTTCCAGGGAGATACGAGCAGTACTTC	CASSEVPGRYEQYF
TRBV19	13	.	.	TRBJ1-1	TGTGCCAGTAGTTGGTCGGGGAACACTGAAGCTTTCTTT	CASSWSGNTEAFF
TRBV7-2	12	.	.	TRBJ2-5	TGTGCCAGCAGCAACTATCAAGAGACCCAGTACTTC	CASSNYQETQYF
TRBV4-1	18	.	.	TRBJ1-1	TGCGCCAGCAGCCAAGAGAGCGCCAGCCCCAGACCGAACACTGAAGCTTTCTTT	CASSQESASPRPNTEAFF
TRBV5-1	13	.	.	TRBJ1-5	TGCGCCAGCAGCTTCGGGGAAAATCAGCCCCAGCATTTT	CASSFGENQPQHF
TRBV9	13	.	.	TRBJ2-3	TGTGCCAGCAGCGCAAGCTTACCAGATACGCAGTATTTT	CASSASLPDTQYF
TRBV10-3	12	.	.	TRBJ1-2	TGTGCCATCAGTGTCCAGGAACCCTACTACACCTTC	CAISVQEPYYTF
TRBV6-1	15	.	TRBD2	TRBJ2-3	TGTGCCAGCAGTGAACTAGCGGGGCTTTCAGATACGCAGTATTTT	CASSELAGLSDTQYF
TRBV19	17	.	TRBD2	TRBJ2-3	TGTGCCAGTAGTACATTCCTAGCGGGGGGCCGCGCAGATACGCAGTATTTT	CASSTFLAGGRADTQYF
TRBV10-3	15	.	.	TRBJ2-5	TGTGCCATCAGTGACGAGTCTTGGGGGCGGGAGACCCAGTACTTC	CAISDESWGRETQYF
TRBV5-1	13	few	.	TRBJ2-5	TGCGCCAGCAGCTTAGCAGGCACGGAGACCCAGTACTTC	CASSLAGTETQYF
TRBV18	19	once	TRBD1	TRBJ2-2	TGTGCCAGCTCAAGCGCCGGGACAGGGTTTTCGTTAGGCACCGGGGAGCTGTTTTTT	CASSSAGTGFSLGTGELFF
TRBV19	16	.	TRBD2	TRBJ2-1	TGTGCCAGTAGGCCCCTAGCGGGGGGTCACTACAATGAGCAGTTCTTC	CASRPLAGGHYNEQFF
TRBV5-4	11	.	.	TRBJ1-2	TGTGCCAGCAGCCGTTTAGGGGGCTACACCTTC	CASSRLGGYTF
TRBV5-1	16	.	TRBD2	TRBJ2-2	TGCGCCAGCAGCTCCCTAGCGGGGGCGGGTACCGGGGAGCTGTTTTTT	CASSSLAGAGTGELFF
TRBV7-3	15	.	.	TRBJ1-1	TGTGCCAGCAGCTTAACTTATGCAGTCAACACTGAAGCTTTCTTT	CASSLTYAVNTEAFF
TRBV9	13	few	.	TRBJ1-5	TGTGCCAGCAGCGTAGACGGTAATCAGCCCCAGCATTTT	CASSVDGNQPQHF
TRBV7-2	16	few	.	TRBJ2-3	TGTGCCAGCAGCTTATTAGCATTTGGCGTGTCAGATACGCAGTATTTT	CASSLLAFGVSDTQYF
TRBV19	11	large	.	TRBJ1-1	TGTGCCAGTACCCAGGGCACTGAAGCTTTCTTT	CASTQGTEAFF
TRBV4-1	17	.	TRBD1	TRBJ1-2	TGCGCCAGCAGCCAGAGGGGACAGGGGGCAAATAACTATGGCTACACCTTC	CASSQRGQGANNYGYTF
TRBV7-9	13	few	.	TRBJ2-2	TGTGCCAGCAGCTTACGGAACACCGGGGAGCTGTTTTTT	CASSLRNTGELFF
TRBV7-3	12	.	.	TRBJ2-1	TGTGCCAGCAGCTTGGACGGGGGAGAGCAGTTCTTC	CASSLDGGEQFF
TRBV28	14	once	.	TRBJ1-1	TGTGCCAGCGCACGACTAGGTGGGATCGCTGAAGCTTTCTTT	CASARLGGIAEAFF
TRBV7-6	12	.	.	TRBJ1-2	TGTGCCAGCAGCCCAATAGAACAGGCCCCCACCTTC	CASSPIEQAPTF
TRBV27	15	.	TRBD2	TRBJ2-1	TGTGCCAGCACGGCCGGACTAGCGGCGCGGAGTGAGCAGTTCTTC	CASTAGLAARSEQFF
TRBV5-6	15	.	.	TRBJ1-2	TGTGCCAGCAGCTTGGGAAAGGGCGGGGGCTATGGCTACACCTTC	CASSLGKGGGYGYTF
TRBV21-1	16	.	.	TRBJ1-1	TGTGCCAGCAGCAAAATAGACAGGGGAAGCGGAACTGAAGCTTTCTTT	CASSKIDRGSGTEAFF
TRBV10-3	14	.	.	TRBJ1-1	TGTGCCATCAGTGGGACAGCCAAGAACACTGAAGCTTTCTTT	CAISGTAKNTEAFF
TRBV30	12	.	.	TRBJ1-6	TGTGCCTGGAGTGCAGGGCGTTCACCCCTCCACTTT	CAWSAGRSPLHF
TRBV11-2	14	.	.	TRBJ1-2	TGTGCCAGCAGCCAGGGGCGCGGTACCTATGGCTACACCTTC	CASSQGRGTYGYTF
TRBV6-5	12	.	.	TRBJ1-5	TGTGCCAGCGAAAGGAGCAATCAGCCCCAGCATTTT	CASERSNQPQHF
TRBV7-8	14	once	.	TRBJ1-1	TGTGCCAGCAGCCAAAGGGACTTGAACACTGAAGCTTTCTTT	CASSQRDLNTEAFF
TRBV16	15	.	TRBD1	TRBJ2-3	TGTGCCAGCAGCCAAGATGGGACAGCCACAGATACGCAGTATTTT	CASSQDGTATDTQYF
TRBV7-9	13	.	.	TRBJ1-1	TGTGCCAGCAGCTTAACAGCAAACACTGAAGCTTTCTTT	CASSLTANTEAFF
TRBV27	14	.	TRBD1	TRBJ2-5	TGTGCCAGCAGTCCCGGGACAGAACAAGAGACCCAGTACTTC	CASSPGTEQETQYF
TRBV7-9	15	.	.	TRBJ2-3	TGTGCCAGCAGCTCCTCCTCGCTTAGGGGAGATACGCAGTATTTT	CASSSSSLRGDTQYF
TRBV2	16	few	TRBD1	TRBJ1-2	TGTGCCAGCAGTGAAGCGGGGACAGGGCCTAACTATGGCTACACCTTC	CASSEAGTGPNYGYTF
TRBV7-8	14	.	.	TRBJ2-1	TGTGCCAGCAGCGGGAGGAGCTCCTACAATGAGCAGTTCTTC	CASSGRSSYNEQFF
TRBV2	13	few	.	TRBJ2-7	TGTGCCAGCAGTGAAGGAGGGGCCAGCGAGCAGTACTTC	CASSEGGASEQYF
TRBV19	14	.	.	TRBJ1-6	TGTGCCAGTAGTTCCTTGAGGGGAGATTCACCCCTCCACTTT	CASSSLRGDSPLHF
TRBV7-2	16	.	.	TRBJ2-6	TGTGCCAGCAGCTTAGAGGCTTATTCTGGGGCCAACGTCCTGACTTTC	CASSLEAYSGANVLTF
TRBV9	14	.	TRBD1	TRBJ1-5	TGTGCCAGCAGCGTAGGGACAGGGGGCCAGCCCCAGCATTTT	CASSVGTGGQPQHF
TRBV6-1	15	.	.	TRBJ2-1	TGTGCCAGCAGTGTCCGACCCTCTTCCTACAATGAGCAGTTCTTC	CASSVRPSSYNEQFF
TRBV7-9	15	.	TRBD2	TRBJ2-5	TGTGCCAGCAGCTTAGCTGGCCGGGGGGAAGAGACCCAGTACTTC	CASSLAGRGEETQYF
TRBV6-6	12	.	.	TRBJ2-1	TGTGCCAGCAGTTACTCGACGAATGAGCAGTTCTTC	CASSYSTNEQFF
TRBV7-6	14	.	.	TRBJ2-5	TGTGCCAGCAGCCCAGGACAGCCTCAAGAGACCCAGTACTTC	CASSPGQPQETQYF
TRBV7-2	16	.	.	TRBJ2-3	TGTGCCAGCAGCTTAGTGGGCGGGATTAGCACAGATACGCAGTATTTT	CASSLVGGISTDTQYF